This T cell receptor beta chain comes out of a study of cytomegalovirus exposure and HLA in healthy donors. Study overall: Approximately 190 million T cells yielded around 120 million unique TCR beta sequences in earlier analysis. General study points: TCR beta chain V- and J-gene trimming was linked, in a later analysis, to a missense variant in DCLRE1C. A few of the chains that were CMV-associated were confirmed in vitro to be specific for CMV antigens. Within an earlier analysis, most TCR beta V segments proved productive either about 87% or about 30% of the time.

The PCR was carried out with 60 Vbeta primers and 13 Jbeta primers. Profiled with immunoSEQ multiplex PCR; TCRdb holds only in-frame clones, not every one. The table lists some 140,000 clones. Germline values: CDR1 LNHDA, CDR2 SQIVND (reference sequence). Trimming stripped 2 bases from V and 5 bases from J, with 18 bases between. The CDR3 totals 16 residues. Remarks on this clone: Its antigen is currently unknown.

The sequenced sample consisted of PBMCs. The sequence derives from a woman aged 60 to 75 in good health and CMV-seronegative. The rearrangement joins TRBV19 to TRBJ1-1, with D possibly being TRBD1 (5 bases). CDR3 in amino acids: CASSIMGGSLRTEAFF. CDR3 nucleotides: TGTGCCAGTAGTATAATGGGGGGTTCTTTGAGAACTGAAGCTTTCTTT. The entire variable domain, with the rest obtained from reference TRBV19 and TRBJ1-1, is as follows: DGGITQSPKYLFRKEGQNVTLSCEQNLNHDAMYWYRQDPGQGLRLIYYSQIVNDFQKGDIAEGYSVSREKKESFPLTVTSAQKNPTAFYLCASSIMGGSLRTEAFFGQGTRLTVV.